This entry features one TCR beta chain sequence. Its antigen remains unknown. The CDR3 runs to 12 residues. V was cut by 3 bases and J by 6 bases, with 8 bases left in between. CDR1 is SGHNT and CDR2 is YENEEA in the germline V gene. This entry belongs to a study of OX40 agonist ivuxolimab in advanced cancers. Study-level results: Partial responders treated at 0.1-3.0 mg/kg exhibited clonal expansion among the lowest measured. Expanded clones were, on average, more numerous in CD8+ T cells than in CD4+. A proportion of nonresponders additionally exhibited low normalized T-cell clonal expansion.

Assay: immunoSEQ multiplex PCR; the TCRdb copy retains only in-frame clones and omits some. The data show more than 70,000 clones, just over 90% seen once. Source: CD4+ or CD8+ T cells sorted from blood, taken in a trial of the OX40 agonist ivuxolimab. The TCR sequence derives from an adult with an advanced solid tumor such as melanoma, head and neck, liver or kidney cancer. The genes are TRBV11-3 and TRBJ1-2; D not certain. The CDR3 DNA reads as TGTGCCAGCAGCTTCCGCGGGAATGGCTACACCTTC. Its protein product is CASSFRGNGYTF.